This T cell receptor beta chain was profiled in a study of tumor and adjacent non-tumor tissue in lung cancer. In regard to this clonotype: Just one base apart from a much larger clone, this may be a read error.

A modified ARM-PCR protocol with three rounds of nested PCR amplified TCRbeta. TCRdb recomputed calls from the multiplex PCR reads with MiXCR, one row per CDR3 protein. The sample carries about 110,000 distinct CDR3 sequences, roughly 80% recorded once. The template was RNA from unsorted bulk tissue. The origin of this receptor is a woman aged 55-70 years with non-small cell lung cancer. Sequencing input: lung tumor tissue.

The CDR3 DNA is TGCGCCAGCATCCAAGATTGGCCAAAACCCTATGGCTACACCTTC. Translated, it gives CASIQDWPKPYGYTF. This chain links TRBV4-3 with TRBJ1-2; D unclear. The CDR3 totals 15 residues. Germline CDR1 reads LGHNA; CDR2 reads YSLEER.